The 20 T cell receptor beta chains given below trace back to one sample, sequenced in a study of T cell changes during pregnancy in multiple sclerosis. Repertoires were generated with immunoSEQ multiplex PCR, while TCRdb's copy carries only in-frame clones and drops some. Of about 84,000 clones in the sample, 85% to 95% are singletons; the top ten hold more than 0.95%. The source material was peripheral blood, sampled in the second trimester of pregnancy. The receptor set was obtained from a female donor in good health, enrolled as a control in a pregnancy study.

This clone was picked up one time. V is TRBV20-1 and J is TRBJ2-7; 7 bases agree with TRBD2. CDR3 length: 11 amino acids. Germline V CDR1 and CDR2: DFQATT, SNEGSKA (reference sequence). Trimming took 7 bases from V and 3 from J; bases not matched to a gene: 3. CDR3 loop: CSGAGSYEQYF. The DNA of the CDR3 is TGCAGTGGAGCGGGAAGCTACGAGCAGTACTTC.

The chain uses TRBV5-4 and TRBJ2-7, with D perhaps TRBD1 (5 bases). This CDR3 region has 14 residues. Looked up from germline, CDR1 is SGHNT and CDR2 is YYREEE (reference sequence). V gave up 7 bases and J gave up 3 bases, with 17 bases separating them. CDR3 loop: CASGQGAKGYEQYF. Here the CDR3 DNA reads TGTGCCAGCGGGCAAGGGGCTAAGGGCTACGAGCAGTACTTC.

The gene calls are TRBV6-4 and TRBJ2-1, with 9 bases fitting TRBD2. Germline CDR1 reads MRHNA; CDR2 reads SNTAGT. V lost 6 bases to trimming and J lost 1 base; unmatched junction nucleotides: 16. The CDR3 is made up of 19 amino acids. The CDR3 DNA is TGTGCCAGCAGCTCTTATAGGTCTAGCGGGAAATTATCCTACAATGAGCAGTTCTTC. Encoded protein: CASSSYRSSGKLSYNEQFF.

This chain uses TRBV10-2 with TRBJ2-1; TRBD2 aligns across 8 bases. Germline lookup yields CDR1 WSHSY and CDR2 SAAADI. Trimming took 0 bases from V and 0 from J; bases not matched to a gene: 1. The CDR3 consists of 16 residues. CDR3 DNA sequence: TGCGCCAGCAGTGAGTCCAGCGGGAGCTCCTACAATGAGCAGTTCTTC. Translating it yields CASSESSGSSYNEQFF.

V and J are TRBV2 and TRBJ2-5; tentatively, D is TRBD2 (6 bases). Germline V gene sequence: CDR1 SNHLY, CDR2 FYNNEI. This CDR3 has 14 amino acids. The V end was cut by 7 bases, the J end by 2 bases, with 14 bases between. The CDR3 DNA reads TGTGCCAGCAACCTTCGGGACTGGCAAGAGACCCAGTACTTC. Translating gives CASNLRDWQETQYF.

This clone was seen just once. The V gene is TRBV7-9, the J gene TRBJ2-7; weak D call: TRBD1 (6 bases). Trimming left V 3 bases short and J 6 bases short, with 12 bases between. The CDR3 runs to 13 residues. Germline V gives CDR1 SEHNR, CDR2 FQNEAQ (reference sequence). The CDR3 DNA sequence: TGTGCCAGCAGCTTGGAAGTCAGGGGCGAGCAGTACTTC. This translates into CASSLEVRGEQYF.

The CDR3 region has the DNA TGTGCCAGCAGTGAACGGGTTTCGGGGAACTACGAGCAGTACTTC. It specifies CASSERVSGNYEQYF. The V gene is TRBV2, the J gene TRBJ2-7; possible D gene TRBD2, 5 bases. CDR3 length equals 15 residues. CDR1 is SNHLY, CDR2 FYNNEI, per germline. V was cut by 2 bases and J by 3 bases, with 14 bases left in between.

The chain links TRBV5-1 to TRBJ2-1, with 7 bases lining up with TRBD1. The CDR3 length is 15 residues. Germline CDR1 reads SGHRS; CDR2 reads YFSETQ. J gave up 4 bases and V 4 bases, and 8 bases lay outside the gene matches. In DNA form, the CDR3 reads TGCGCCAGCAGCATAACAGGGGCGCCGTACAATGAGCAGTTCTTC. Encoded protein: CASSITGAPYNEQFF.

This clone showed up just once. The V call is TRBV5-1, the J call TRBJ2-3; 8 bases align to TRBD2. Germline loops: CDR1 SGHRS, CDR2 YFSETQ. The CDR3 is 16 amino acids. Trimming removed 0 bases from V and 2 bases from J; junction bases left unmatched: 5. The CDR3 region is CASSLAAGAVTDTQYF. For the CDR3, the DNA is TGCGCCAGCAGCTTGGCAGCGGGAGCAGTCACAGATACGCAGTATTTT.

This clone has a single count. V is TRBV2 and J is TRBJ2-5, with TRBD2 as a possible D gene (5 bases). Germline CDR1 SNHLY, CDR2 FYNNEI. There are 13 residues in the CDR3. With 11 bases removed from V and 4 bases from J, the gap between germline ends came to 17 bases. CDR3 nucleotide sequence: TGTGCCTCACACTTCGGAGGATCAGAGACCCAGTACTTC. Protein sequence: CASHFGGSETQYF.

This sequence joins TRBV2 and TRBJ2-7; 9 bases are a match to TRBD1. There are 17 residues in the CDR3. CDR1 SNHLY and CDR2 FYNNEI come from the germline V gene. The V segment lost 6 bases and the J segment 3 bases; nucleotides outside the gene matches: 15. CDR3 region: CASSDPFGTGKGYEQYF. The CDR3, as DNA: TGTGCCAGCAGCGATCCATTCGGGACAGGGAAGGGCTACGAGCAGTACTTC.

Worth noting for this clone: Distinct nucleotide sequences in the sample also encode this CDR3. The chain has TRBV28 and TRBJ2-7; 10 positions agree with TRBD2. Losses at the gene ends were 3 bases for V and 2 bases for J; bases not matched to a gene: 1. This CDR3 region has 14 residues. Germline CDR1 MDHEN, CDR2 SYDVKM. The CDR3 DNA is TGTGCCAGCAGTTTTCTAGCGGGAGCCTACGAGCAGTACTTC. Encoded protein: CASSFLAGAYEQYF.

The V call is TRBV2, the J call TRBJ1-4; D gene uncertain. Trimming cost V 4 bases and J 8 bases, with 14 bases left between them. Germline CDR1 reads SNHLY; CDR2 reads FYNNEI. The CDR3 runs 14 residues. The CDR3 is CASSVRLSGEKLFF. DNA of the CDR3: TGTGCCAGCAGTGTTAGGCTTTCGGGGGAAAAACTGTTTTTT.

V gene TRBV28 combines with J gene TRBJ1-5, with 10 bases fitting TRBD1. This CDR3 comprises 20 residues. The ends lost 8 bases at V and 0 bases at J; junction bases unmatched: 19. The germline V gene encodes CDR1 MDHEN and CDR2 SYDVKM. The DNA of the CDR3 is TGTGCCAGCTCTCGGACAGGGGGTTATACTTACGACTATAGCAATCAGCCCCAGCATTTT. This gives the protein CASSRTGGYTYDYSNQPQHF.

This chain links TRBV5-1 with TRBJ1-4; 7 bases align to TRBD1. The ends lost 4 bases at V and 2 bases at J; junction bases unmatched: 8. The CDR3 spans 16 residues. Germline V gene sequence: CDR1 SGHRS, CDR2 YFSETQ. The CDR3 sequence is CASSPTGIRTNEKLFF. For the CDR3, the DNA is TGCGCCAGCAGCCCGACAGGGATTCGTACTAATGAAAAACTGTTTTTT.

The chain joins TRBV27 to TRBJ2-6, with no clear D. The CDR3 is 15 residues long. V lost 2 bases and J lost 2, with 7 bases in between. Germline CDR1 and CDR2: MNHEY and SMNVEV (reference sequence). The CDR3 DNA is TGTGCCAGCAGTTTAGAGGCTCCTGGGGCCAACGTCCTGACTTTC. As protein: CASSLEAPGANVLTF.

The CDR3 loop reads CASSQALAEQNTGELFF. The CDR3 bases are TGTGCCAGCAGCCAAGCACTAGCGGAGCAGAACACCGGGGAGCTGTTTTTT. The chain recombines TRBV14 with TRBJ2-2; 8 bases align to TRBD2. The length of the CDR3 is 17 residues. Germline V lookup: CDR1 SGHDN, CDR2 FVKESK. Unmatched junction bases numbered 5, after V lost 1 base and J lost 1 base.

This clone has a single count. This sequence joins TRBV19 and TRBJ1-5, with D perhaps TRBD1 (5 bases). Trimming removed 5 bases at V and 4 bases at J, with 15 bases between. The CDR3 covers 15 residues. The germline CDR1 and CDR2 sequences are LNHDA and SQIVND (reference sequence). CDR3 bases: TGTGCCAGTAGTCTTCGGGGGGGAGGGAATCAGCCCCAGCATTTT. Translation gives CASSLRGGGNQPQHF.

This rearrangement joins TRBV4-1 to TRBJ2-7, with D unresolved. Germline V lookup: CDR1 MGHRA, CDR2 YSYEKL. CDR3 length: 14 residues. V was pared by 0 bases and J by 0 bases, with 6 bases between. CDR3 region: CASSQEPSSYEQYF. CDR3 in DNA: TGCGCCAGCAGCCAAGAACCCAGCTCCTACGAGCAGTACTTC.

This clone turned up a few times. The genes are TRBV27 and TRBJ2-7; 9 positions agree with TRBD1. CDR1 and CDR2 from the germline V gene are MNHEY and SMNVEV (reference sequence). V was pared by 6 bases and J by 3 bases, with 9 bases of the junction left unmatched. The CDR3 has 15 amino acids. The CDR3 loop reads CASSRPVTGGYEQYF. CDR3 in DNA: TGTGCCAGCAGCCGACCCGTGACAGGGGGCTACGAGCAGTACTTC.